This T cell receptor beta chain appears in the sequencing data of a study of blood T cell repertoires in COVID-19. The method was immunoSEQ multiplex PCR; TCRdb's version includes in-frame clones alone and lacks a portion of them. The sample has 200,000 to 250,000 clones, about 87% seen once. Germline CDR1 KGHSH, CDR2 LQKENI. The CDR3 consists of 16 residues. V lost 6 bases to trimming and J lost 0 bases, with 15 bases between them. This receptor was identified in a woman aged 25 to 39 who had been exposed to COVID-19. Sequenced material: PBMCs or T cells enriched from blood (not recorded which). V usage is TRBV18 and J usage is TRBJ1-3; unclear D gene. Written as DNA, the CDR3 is TGTGCCAGCTCGGACTTTTTGACGGGCTCTGGAAACACCATATATTTT. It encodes CASSDFLTGSGNTIYF.